Listed here are 10 T cell receptor beta chains from one sample, sequenced in a study of blood T cell repertoires in COVID-19 (dated by TCRdb to the early 2020s). Library preparation was by the immunoSEQ multiplex PCR assay. In its TCRdb copy, this immuneACCESS table keeps in-frame sequences only and misses some clones. Where compared with another copy, unresolved V genes explain less than half of these, and the others have no known cause. The sample table contains 110,000 to 150,000 clones; only one count was recorded for 80% of them. The top ten hold 3% to 4.5% of the sample. What was sequenced was peripheral blood. The receptors were gathered from a man aged 65 to 79 who had recovered from COVID-19.

The V gene is TRBV7-2, the J gene TRBJ2-7, with a possible D match to TRBD2 (6 bases). This CDR3 region has 15 residues. The V end was cut by 5 bases, the J end by 2 bases, with 16 bases between. The germline gives CDR1 SGHTA, CDR2 FQGNSA. CDR3 region: CASSPRGDFTYEQYF. CDR3 coding DNA: TGTGCCAGCAGCCCCCGAGGGGACTTCACCTACGAGCAGTACTTC.

This chain uses TRBV5-6 with TRBJ2-7; TRBD2 might be the D (7 bases). The CDR3 contains 15 residues. Trimming removed 0 bases at V and 6 bases at J, with 16 bases between. Germline V gives CDR1 SGHDT, CDR2 YYEEEE. The CDR3 coding sequence is TGTGCCAGCAGCTTGGTAGGGGGAGGGCCGAGCGAGCAGTACTTC. This translates into CASSLVGGGPSEQYF.

The rearrangement links TRBV6-5 to TRBJ1-4; TRBD1 matches at 9 bases. V was pared by 6 bases and J by 2 bases, with 4 bases of the junction left unmatched. Germline assignment: CDR1 MNHEY and CDR2 SVGAGI. The CDR3 runs to 15 residues. CDR3 in amino acids: CASRETGGTNEKLFF. In nucleotides, the CDR3 is TGTGCCAGCAGAGAGACAGGGGGTACTAATGAAAAACTGTTTTTT.

J is TRBJ2-3 and V is TRBV10-3; maybe TRBD1 (6 bases). The CDR3 consists of 19 residues. CDR1 is ENHRY, CDR2 SYGVKD, per germline. Deletions cut 0 bases from V and 0 bases from J, with 19 bases between. The CDR3 DNA reads TGTGCCATCAGTGAGTCTTTTCATCGGCAGGGACATAGCACAGATACGCAGTATTTT. This sequence encodes CAISESFHRQGHSTDTQYF.

The chain has TRBV19 and TRBJ2-1, with TRBD1 matching over 10 bases. With V trimmed by 5 bases and J by 8 bases, 9 bases remained unmatched. The germline V gene encodes CDR1 LNHDA and CDR2 SQIVND (reference sequence). The CDR3 runs 15 residues. CDR3 coding DNA: TGTGCCAGTAGTCCCTCTGGGACAGGGGCGGATGAGCAGTTCTTC. Protein product: CASSPSGTGADEQFF.

V usage is TRBV3-1 (or the pseudogene TRBV3-2) and J usage is TRBJ1-4; TRBD1 matches 9 bases. Per the germline V gene, CDR1 is LGHDT and CDR2 is YNNKEL (reference sequence). CDR3 size: 14 residues. V lost 4 bases to trimming and J lost 8 bases; unmatched junction nucleotides: 5. CDR3 in amino acids: CASSPWTGEEKLFF. CDR3 DNA: TGTGCCAGCAGCCCCTGGACAGGGGAGGAAAAACTGTTTTTT.

The V call is TRBV5-1, the J call TRBJ2-1; TRBD2 matches at 16 bases. The CDR3 consists of 20 residues. V lost 0 bases to trimming and J lost 3 bases; unmatched junction nucleotides: 9. From germline, CDR1 is SGHRS and CDR2 YFSETQ. The CDR3 protein is CASSLDPGLAGGGIYNEQFF. The CDR3 region has the DNA TGCGCCAGCAGCTTGGATCCGGGACTAGCGGGAGGGGGGATCTACAATGAGCAGTTCTTC.

The rearrangement joins TRBV14 to TRBJ2-1; D is possibly TRBD1 (5 bases). Germline V gene sequence: CDR1 SGHDN, CDR2 FVKESK. Trimming removed 4 bases from V and 5 bases from J, with 15 bases in between. The CDR3 runs to 15 residues. CDR3 amino acids: CASSLTGFLNNEQFF. The CDR3 nucleotides read TGTGCCAGCAGCCTTACAGGATTCCTGAACAATGAGCAGTTCTTC.

V usage is TRBV9 and J usage is TRBJ2-7; 10 nucleotides line up with TRBD1. The CDR3 runs 14 residues. V was clipped by 3 bases and J by 3 bases; unmatched bases: 3. The V gene's germline CDR1 is SGDLS and CDR2 YYNGEE. Here the CDR3 reads CASSGGQGGYEQYF. CDR3 nucleotides: TGTGCCAGCAGCGGAGGACAGGGGGGCTACGAGCAGTACTTC.

The V call is TRBV19, the J call TRBJ2-7, with D maybe TRBD2 (5 bases). The V end lost 5 bases, the J end lost 2 bases, and 13 bases lay between the germline ends. The CDR3 consists of 14 residues. The germline gives CDR1 LNHDA, CDR2 SQIVND (reference sequence). The CDR3 region is CASSPRGQPYEQYF. In DNA form, the CDR3 reads TGTGCCAGTAGTCCCCGAGGGCAGCCCTACGAGCAGTACTTC.